This passage covers 8 T cell receptor beta chains from one sample sequenced in a study of OX40 agonist ivuxolimab in advanced cancers. Sequencing was performed with immunoSEQ multiplex PCR; in TCRdb, only in-frame clones are kept and a portion is missing. The table lists tens of thousands of clones, roughly four fifths of them singletons. The starting material was CD4+ or CD8+ T cells sorted from blood, obtained in a trial of the OX40 agonist ivuxolimab. These receptors were obtained from an adult with an advanced solid tumor such as melanoma, head and neck, liver or kidney cancer.

This clone was recorded a few times. V usage is TRBV18 and J usage is TRBJ1-1; 9 bases line up with TRBD1. The CDR3 runs 15 residues. Unmatched junction bases numbered 8, after V lost 6 bases and J lost 3 bases. Germline V CDR1 and CDR2: KGHSH, LQKENI. CDR3 coding DNA: TGTGCCAGCTCCCTTGGACAGGGGAGTTACACTGAAGCTTTCTTT. It translates to CASSLGQGSYTEAFF.

This chain uses TRBV9 with TRBJ1-6; D remains ambiguous. V lost 3 bases to trimming and J lost 5 bases, with 12 bases between them. Germline lookup yields CDR1 SGDLS and CDR2 YYNGEE. The CDR3 covers 15 residues. CDR3 sequence reads: CASSESLGNNSPLHF. In DNA form, the CDR3 reads TGTGCCAGCAGCGAGAGTTTGGGGAATAATTCACCCCTCCACTTT.

The gene calls are TRBV11-3 and TRBJ2-3; TRBD2 matches at 7 bases. Germline V gene lookup returns CDR1 SGHNT and CDR2 YENEEA. The CDR3 extends over 15 amino acids. Unmatched junction bases numbered 7, after V lost 5 bases and J lost 2 bases. CDR3 DNA: TGTGCCAGCAGCCTATCTAGCGGCACCACAGATACGCAGTATTTT. This gives the protein CASSLSSGTTDTQYF.

This chain links TRBV28 with TRBJ2-5; no clear D. CDR1 and CDR2 from the germline V gene are MDHEN and SYDVKM. V lost 5 bases and J 2 bases, leaving 9 bases between the germline ends. The CDR3 contains 13 residues. This CDR3 is CASSPLAQETQYF. CDR3 DNA sequence: TGTGCCAGCAGTCCGTTGGCACAAGAGACCCAGTACTTC.

This chain links TRBV5-1 with TRBJ2-3; D may match TRBD1 or TRBD2 (7 bases each). CDR1 and CDR2 from the germline V gene are SGHRS and YFSETQ. Trimming took off 1 base at V and 5 bases at J, with 17 bases between the two ends. The CDR3 spans 16 residues. This CDR3 reads CASSLRLAGGVDTQYF. For the CDR3, the DNA is TGCGCCAGCAGCTTGCGACTAGCAGGGGGAGTAGATACGCAGTATTTT.

This clone is a singleton in its sample. The junction departs from the called germline gene at one end, perhaps through a read error. V gene TRBV19 combines with J gene TRBJ1-1; no reliable D call. CDR1 is LNHDA and CDR2 is SQIVND in the germline V gene (reference sequence). The CDR3 has 15 residues. This CDR3 reads CASCMSWRMNTEAFF. CDR3 bases: TGTGCCAGTTGTATGTCTTGGCGTATGAACACTGAAGCTTTCTTT.

The genes are TRBV27 and TRBJ1-6, with 7 bases matching TRBD1. The CDR3 extends over 15 amino acids. Trimming removed 1 base from V and 5 bases from J; junction bases left unmatched: 2. CDR1 and CDR2 from the germline V gene are MNHEY and SMNVEV (reference sequence). CDR3 DNA sequence: TGTGCCAGCAGTTTATACAGGGGAAATAATTCACCCCTCCACTTT. Amino acid sequence: CASSLYRGNNSPLHF.

V gene TRBV5-1 combines with J gene TRBJ1-2, with 8 positions matching TRBD1. J gave up 1 base and V 3 bases, and 8 bases lay outside the gene matches. In germline, CDR1 is SGHRS, CDR2 YFSETQ. The CDR3 sequence is 16 residues long. CDR3 sequence (DNA): TGCGCCAGCAGCTCGGGGACAGGAGCAATTAACTATGGCTACACCTTC. It codes for CASSSGTGAINYGYTF. The full variable domain, rest sourced from reference TRBV5-1 and TRBJ1-2, is KAGVTQTPRYLIKTRGQQVTLSCSPISGHRSVSWYQQTPGQGLQFLFEYFSETQRNKGNFPGRFSGRQFSNSRSEMNVSTLELGDSALYLCASSSGTGAINYGYTFGSGTRLTVV.